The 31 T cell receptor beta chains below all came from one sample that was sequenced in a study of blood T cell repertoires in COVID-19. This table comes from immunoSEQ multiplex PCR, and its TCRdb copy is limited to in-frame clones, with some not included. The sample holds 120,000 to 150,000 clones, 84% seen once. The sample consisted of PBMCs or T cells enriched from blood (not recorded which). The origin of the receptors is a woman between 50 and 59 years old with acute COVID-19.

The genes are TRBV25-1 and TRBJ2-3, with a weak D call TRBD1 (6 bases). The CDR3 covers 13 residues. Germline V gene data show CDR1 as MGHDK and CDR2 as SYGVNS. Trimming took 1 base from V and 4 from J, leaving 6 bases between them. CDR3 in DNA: TGTGCCAGCAGTGAATGGGGGCCAGATACGCAGTATTTT. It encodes CASSEWGPDTQYF.

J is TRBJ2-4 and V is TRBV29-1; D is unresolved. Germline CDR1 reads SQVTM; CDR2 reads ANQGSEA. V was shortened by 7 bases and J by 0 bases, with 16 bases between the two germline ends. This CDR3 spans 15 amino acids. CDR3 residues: CSALTDLSAKNIQYF. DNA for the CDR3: TGCAGCGCGTTGACTGATCTCTCAGCCAAAAACATTCAGTACTTC.

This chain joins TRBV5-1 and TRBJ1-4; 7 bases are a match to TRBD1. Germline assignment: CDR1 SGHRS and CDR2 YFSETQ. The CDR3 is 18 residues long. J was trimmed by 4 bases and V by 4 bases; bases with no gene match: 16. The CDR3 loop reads CASSRAPTGPGGNEKLFF. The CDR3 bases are TGCGCCAGCAGCCGGGCCCCGACAGGGCCAGGTGGTAATGAAAAACTGTTTTTT.

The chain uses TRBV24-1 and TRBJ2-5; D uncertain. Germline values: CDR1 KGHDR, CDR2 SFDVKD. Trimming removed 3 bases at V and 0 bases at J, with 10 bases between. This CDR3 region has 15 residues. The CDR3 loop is CATSDPVNNQETQYF. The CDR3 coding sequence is TGTGCCACCAGTGATCCCGTAAATAACCAAGAGACCCAGTACTTC.

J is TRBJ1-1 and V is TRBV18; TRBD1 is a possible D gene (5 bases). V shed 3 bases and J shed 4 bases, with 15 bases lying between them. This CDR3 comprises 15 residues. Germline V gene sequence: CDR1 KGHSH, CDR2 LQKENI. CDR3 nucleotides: TGTGCCAGCTCACCGGGACGGGGACTTGGCACTGAAGCTTTCTTT. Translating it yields CASSPGRGLGTEAFF.

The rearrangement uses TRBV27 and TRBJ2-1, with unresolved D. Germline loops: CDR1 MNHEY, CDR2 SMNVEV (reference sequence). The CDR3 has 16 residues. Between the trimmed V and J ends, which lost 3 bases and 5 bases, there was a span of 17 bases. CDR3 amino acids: CASSLRSQTLNNEQFF. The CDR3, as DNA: TGTGCCAGCAGTTTGCGTTCCCAGACATTAAACAATGAGCAGTTCTTC.

Here the CDR3 DNA reads TGTGCCAGCAGCTTAATGGGGGCACCGCAAGAGACCCAGTACTTC. It translates to CASSLMGAPQETQYF. The chain employs TRBV7-3 and TRBJ2-5; tentatively, D is TRBD1 (6 bases). Trimming took off 1 base at V and 2 bases at J, with 11 bases between the two ends. This CDR3 region has 15 residues. Germline lookup yields CDR1 SGHTA and CDR2 FQGTGA.

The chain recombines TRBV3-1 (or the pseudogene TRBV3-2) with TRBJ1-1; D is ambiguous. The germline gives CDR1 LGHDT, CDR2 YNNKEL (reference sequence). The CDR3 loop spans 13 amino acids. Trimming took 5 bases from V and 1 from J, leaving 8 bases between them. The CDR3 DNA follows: TGTGCCAGCAGCGCGGGAGAGAACACTGAAGCTTTCTTT. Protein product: CASSAGENTEAFF.

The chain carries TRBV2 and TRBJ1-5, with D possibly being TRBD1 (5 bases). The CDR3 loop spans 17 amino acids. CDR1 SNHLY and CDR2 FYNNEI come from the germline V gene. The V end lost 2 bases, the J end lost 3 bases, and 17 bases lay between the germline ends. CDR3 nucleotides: TGTGCCAGCAGTGAACTTGGAGGGGCGTTTGACAATCAGCCCCAGCATTTT. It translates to CASSELGGAFDNQPQHF. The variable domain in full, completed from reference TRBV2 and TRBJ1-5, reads EPEVTQTPSHQVTQMGQEVILRCVPISNHLYFYWYRQILGQKVEFLVSFYNNEISEKSEIFDDQFSVERPDGSNFTLKIRSTKLEDSAMYFCASSELGGAFDNQPQHFGDGTRLSIL.

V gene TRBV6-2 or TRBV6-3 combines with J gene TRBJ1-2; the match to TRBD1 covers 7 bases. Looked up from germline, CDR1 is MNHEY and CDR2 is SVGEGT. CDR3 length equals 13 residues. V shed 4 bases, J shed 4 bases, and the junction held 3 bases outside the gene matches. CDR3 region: CASSSTGTYGYTF. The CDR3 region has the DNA TGTGCCAGCAGTTCGACAGGGACCTATGGCTACACCTTC.

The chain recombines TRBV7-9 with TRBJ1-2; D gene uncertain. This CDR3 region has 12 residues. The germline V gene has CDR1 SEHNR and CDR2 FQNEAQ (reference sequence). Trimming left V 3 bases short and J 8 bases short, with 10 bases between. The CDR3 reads CASSLEGFGYTF. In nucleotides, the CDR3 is TGTGCCAGCAGCTTGGAGGGTTTCGGCTACACCTTC.

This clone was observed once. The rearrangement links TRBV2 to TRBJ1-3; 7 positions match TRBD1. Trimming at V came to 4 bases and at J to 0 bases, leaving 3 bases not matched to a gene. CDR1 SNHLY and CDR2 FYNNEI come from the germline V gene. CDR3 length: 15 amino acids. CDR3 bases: TGTGCCAGCAGTGGGGACAGCCACTCTGGAAACACCATATATTTT. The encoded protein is CASSGDSHSGNTIYF. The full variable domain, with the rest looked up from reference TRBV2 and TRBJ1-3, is EPEVTQTPSHQVTQMGQEVILRCVPISNHLYFYWYRQILGQKVEFLVSFYNNEISEKSEIFDDQFSVERPDGSNFTLKIRSTKLEDSAMYFCASSGDSHSGNTIYFGEGSWLTVV.

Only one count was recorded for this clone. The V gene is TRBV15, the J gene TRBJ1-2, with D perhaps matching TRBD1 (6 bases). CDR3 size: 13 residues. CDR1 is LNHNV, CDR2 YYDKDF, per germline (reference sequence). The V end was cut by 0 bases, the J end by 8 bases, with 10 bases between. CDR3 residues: CATSRETQGGYTF. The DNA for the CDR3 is TGTGCCACCAGCAGAGAGACGCAGGGGGGCTACACCTTC.

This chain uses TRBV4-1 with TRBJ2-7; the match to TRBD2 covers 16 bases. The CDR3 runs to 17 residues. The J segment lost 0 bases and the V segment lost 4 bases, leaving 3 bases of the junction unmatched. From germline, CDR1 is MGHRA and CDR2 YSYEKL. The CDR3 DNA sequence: TGCGCCAGCAGCCGGGGACTAGCGGGAGGGAGCTCCTACGAGCAGTACTTC. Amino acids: CASSRGLAGGSSYEQYF.

CDR3 sequence (DNA): TGTGCCAGCAGCCCAACCGAAAGGGGGCGAGGAACTGAAGCTTTCTTT. Translation: CASSPTERGRGTEAFF. V is TRBV14 and J is TRBJ1-1; 7 bases are shared with TRBD1. The V gene end was trimmed by 4 bases and the J gene end by 5 bases; junction bases not matched to a gene: 13. The CDR3 sequence is 16 residues long. CDR1 is SGHDN, CDR2 FVKESK, per germline.

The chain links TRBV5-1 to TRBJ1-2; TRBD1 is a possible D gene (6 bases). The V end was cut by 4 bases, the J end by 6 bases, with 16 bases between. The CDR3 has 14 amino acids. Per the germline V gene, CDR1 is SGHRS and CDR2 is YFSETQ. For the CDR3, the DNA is TGCGCCAGCAGCGTAACGACAGGCGTCCATGGCTACACCTTC. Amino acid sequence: CASSVTTGVHGYTF.

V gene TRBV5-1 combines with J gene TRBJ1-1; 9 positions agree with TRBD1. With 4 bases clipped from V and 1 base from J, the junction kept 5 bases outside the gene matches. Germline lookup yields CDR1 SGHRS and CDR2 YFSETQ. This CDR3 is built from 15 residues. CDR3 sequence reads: CASSHPGQGNTEAFF. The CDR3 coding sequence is TGCGCCAGCAGCCACCCGGGACAGGGGAACACTGAAGCTTTCTTT.

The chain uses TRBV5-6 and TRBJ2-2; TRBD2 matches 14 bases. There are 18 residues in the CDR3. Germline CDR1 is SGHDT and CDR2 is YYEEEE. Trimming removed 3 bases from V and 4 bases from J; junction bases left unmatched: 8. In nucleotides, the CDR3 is TGTGCCAGCAGCTACGGGACTAGCGGGAGATCGGGCACCGGGGAGCTGTTTTTT. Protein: CASSYGTSGRSGTGELFF.

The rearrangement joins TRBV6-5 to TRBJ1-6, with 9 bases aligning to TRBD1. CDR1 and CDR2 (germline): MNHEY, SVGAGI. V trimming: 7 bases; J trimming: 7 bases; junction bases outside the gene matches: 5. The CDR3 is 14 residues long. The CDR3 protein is CASNGQGINSPLHF. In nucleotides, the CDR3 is TGTGCCAGCAACGGACAGGGGATCAATTCACCCCTCCACTTT.

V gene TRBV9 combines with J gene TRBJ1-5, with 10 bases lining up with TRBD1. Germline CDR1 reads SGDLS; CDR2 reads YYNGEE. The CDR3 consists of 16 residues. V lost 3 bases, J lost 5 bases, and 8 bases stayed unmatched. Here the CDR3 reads CASSASTGGWDQPQHF. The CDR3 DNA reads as TGTGCCAGCAGCGCCTCGACAGGGGGCTGGGATCAGCCCCAGCATTTT.

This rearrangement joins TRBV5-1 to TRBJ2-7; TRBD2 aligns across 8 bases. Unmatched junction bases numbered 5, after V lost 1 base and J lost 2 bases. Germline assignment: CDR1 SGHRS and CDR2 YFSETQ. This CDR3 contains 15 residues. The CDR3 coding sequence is TGCGCCAGCAGCTTGTTCACTAGCGGTACCTACGAGCAGTACTTC. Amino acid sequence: CASSLFTSGTYEQYF.

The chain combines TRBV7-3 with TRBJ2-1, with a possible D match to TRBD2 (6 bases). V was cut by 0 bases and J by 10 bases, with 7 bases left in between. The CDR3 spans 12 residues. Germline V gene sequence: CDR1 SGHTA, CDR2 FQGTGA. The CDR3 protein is CASSLTAGEQFF. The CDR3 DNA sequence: TGTGCCAGCAGCTTAACGGCGGGAGAGCAGTTCTTC.

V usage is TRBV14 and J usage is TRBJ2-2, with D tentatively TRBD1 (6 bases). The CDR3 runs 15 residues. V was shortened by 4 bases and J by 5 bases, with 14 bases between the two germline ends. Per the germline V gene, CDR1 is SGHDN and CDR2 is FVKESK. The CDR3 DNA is TGTGCCAGCAGCCGAAATATGGGGGCGACCGGGGAGCTGTTTTTT. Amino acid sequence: CASSRNMGATGELFF. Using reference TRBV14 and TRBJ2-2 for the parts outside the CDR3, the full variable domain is EAGVTQFPSHSVIEKGQTVTLRCDPISGHDNLYWYRRVMGKEIKFLLHFVKESKQDESGMPNNRFLAERTGGTYSTLKVQPAELEDSGVYFCASSRNMGATGELFFGEGSRLTVL.

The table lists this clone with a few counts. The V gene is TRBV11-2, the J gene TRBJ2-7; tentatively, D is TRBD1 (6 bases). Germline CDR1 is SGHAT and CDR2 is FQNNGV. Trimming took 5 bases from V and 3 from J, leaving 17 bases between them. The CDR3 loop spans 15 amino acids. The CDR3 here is CASSLHRDTNYEQYF. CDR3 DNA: TGTGCCAGCAGCCTTCACCGGGACACGAACTACGAGCAGTACTTC.

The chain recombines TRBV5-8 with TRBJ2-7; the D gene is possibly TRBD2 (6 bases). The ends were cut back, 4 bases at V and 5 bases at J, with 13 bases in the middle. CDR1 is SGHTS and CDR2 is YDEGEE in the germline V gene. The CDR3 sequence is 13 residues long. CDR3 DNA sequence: TGTGCCAGCAGCACCGGGACTTGGAACGAGCAGTACTTC. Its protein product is CASSTGTWNEQYF. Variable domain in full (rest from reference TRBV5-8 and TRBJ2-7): EAGVTQSPTHLIKTRGQQATLRCSPISGHTSVYWYQQALGLGLQFLLWYDEGEERNRGNFPPRFSGRQFPNYSSELNVNALELEDSALYLCASSTGTWNEQYFGPGTRLTVT.

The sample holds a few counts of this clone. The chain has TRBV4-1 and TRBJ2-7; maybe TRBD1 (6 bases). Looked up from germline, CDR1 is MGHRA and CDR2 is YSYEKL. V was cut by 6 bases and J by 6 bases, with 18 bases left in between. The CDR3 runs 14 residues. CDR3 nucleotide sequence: TGCGCCAGCAGGAGCGACAGGCTTATGGGCGAGCAGTACTTC. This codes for CASRSDRLMGEQYF.

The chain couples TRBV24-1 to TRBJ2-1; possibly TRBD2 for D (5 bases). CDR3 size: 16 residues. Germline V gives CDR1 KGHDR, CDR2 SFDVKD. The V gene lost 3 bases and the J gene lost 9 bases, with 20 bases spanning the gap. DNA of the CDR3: TGTGCCACCAGTGATACCCGAGGACTCAACATGGGTGAGCAGTTCTTC. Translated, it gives CATSDTRGLNMGEQFF.

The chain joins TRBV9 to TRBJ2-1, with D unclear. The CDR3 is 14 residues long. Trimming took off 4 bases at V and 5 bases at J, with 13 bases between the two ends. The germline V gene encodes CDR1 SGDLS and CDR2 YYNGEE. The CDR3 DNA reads TGTGCCAGCAGCTCCCCCACATCCGACAATGAGCAGTTCTTC. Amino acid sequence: CASSSPTSDNEQFF.

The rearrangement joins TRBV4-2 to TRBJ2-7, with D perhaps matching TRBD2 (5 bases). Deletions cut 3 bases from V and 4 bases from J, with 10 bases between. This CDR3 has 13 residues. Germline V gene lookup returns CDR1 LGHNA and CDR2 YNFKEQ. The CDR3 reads CASSQALEYEQYF. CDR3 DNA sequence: TGTGCCAGCAGCCAGGCACTAGAATACGAGCAGTACTTC.

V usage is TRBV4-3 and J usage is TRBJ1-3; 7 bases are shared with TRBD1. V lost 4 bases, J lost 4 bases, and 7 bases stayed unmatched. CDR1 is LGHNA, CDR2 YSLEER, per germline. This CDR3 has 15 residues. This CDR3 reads CASSPEGQPGNTIYF. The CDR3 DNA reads TGCGCCAGCAGCCCTGAGGGACAGCCCGGAAACACCATATATTTT.

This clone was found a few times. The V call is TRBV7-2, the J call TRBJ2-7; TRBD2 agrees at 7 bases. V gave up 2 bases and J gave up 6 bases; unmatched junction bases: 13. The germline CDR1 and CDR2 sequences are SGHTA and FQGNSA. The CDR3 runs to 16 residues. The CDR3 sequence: CASSLSVGREAPEQYF. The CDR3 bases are TGTGCCAGCAGCTTAAGTGTGGGACGGGAGGCCCCCGAGCAGTACTTC.